This T cell receptor beta chain was observed in a study of cytomegalovirus exposure and HLA in healthy donors. The germline CDR1 and CDR2 sequences are MDHEN and SYDVKM. V lost 2 bases and J 4 bases, leaving 17 bases between the germline ends. This CDR3 spans 16 amino acids. PCR amplification relied on 60 Vbeta primers (plus 13 Jbeta primers). The protocol was immunoSEQ multiplex PCR, while the TCRdb copy is restricted to in-frame clones and leaves out a portion. The table has approximately 78,000 clones, roughly 84% seen once; the top ten hold 2% to 2.5%. Details on this clone: What it binds is not known.

Points from the study as a whole: Analysis performed later showed TCR beta chains linked to HLA being more clonally expanded than equally common others.

The sequenced material came from PBMCs. The TCR sequence derives from a woman aged 45-65 years in good health and CMV-seronegative. The chain combines TRBV28 with TRBJ1-2, with D tentatively TRBD1 (6 bases). The CDR3 DNA follows: TGTGCCAGCAGTTTAACGGGGGGCGCTGGGATCTATGGCTACACCTTC. Translation: CASSLTGGAGIYGYTF.